The 18 T cell receptor beta chains below all came from one sample that was sequenced in a study of cytomegalovirus exposure and HLA in healthy donors. PCR amplification relied on 60 Vbeta primers (plus 13 Jbeta primers). The repertoire was sequenced with immunoSEQ multiplex PCR; TCRdb's copy has only in-frame clones and lacks some. The repertoire includes about 140,000 clones, about three quarters of them detected once, and 1.5% to 2% sits in the top ten. Sequencing used PBMCs. All receptors come from a woman younger than 45 in good health and CMV-seronegative.

Only a few counts were recorded for this clone. The chain employs TRBV14 and TRBJ2-5, with 13 bases matching TRBD2. The germline V gene has CDR1 SGHDN and CDR2 FVKESK. The CDR3 covers 18 residues. After removal of 0 bases from V and 1 base from J, the junction contained 5 bases not matched to a gene. In nucleotides, the CDR3 is TGTGCCAGCAGCCAAGAAGGGGGACTAGCGGGGAGCCAAGAGACCCAGTACTTC. This encodes CASSQEGGLAGSQETQYF.

The chain links TRBV18 to TRBJ2-2, with 8 nucleotides matching TRBD1. This CDR3 is 14 amino acids long. Per germline, CDR1 KGHSH and CDR2 LQKENI. The V gene end was trimmed by 3 bases and the J gene end by 6 bases; junction bases not matched to a gene: 3. CDR3: CASSPTGVAGELFF. CDR3 DNA sequence: TGTGCCAGCTCACCGACAGGGGTGGCCGGGGAGCTGTTTTTT.

V is TRBV6-1 and J is TRBJ2-7; 7 bases fit TRBD1. There are 15 residues in the CDR3. From germline, CDR1 is MNHNS and CDR2 SASEGT. V trimming: 6 bases; J trimming: 1 base; junction bases outside the gene matches: 9. The CDR3 region is CASRPQGELSYEQYF. DNA for the CDR3: TGTGCCAGCAGACCCCAGGGGGAGCTATCCTACGAGCAGTACTTC.

This chain joins TRBV9 and TRBJ2-5, with 10 bases matching TRBD2. Losses at the gene ends were 2 bases for V and 5 bases for J; bases not matched to a gene: 9. The germline CDR1 and CDR2 sequences are SGDLS and YYNGEE. CDR3 length equals 16 residues. The CDR3 reads CASSVGTSVISETQYF. DNA for the CDR3: TGTGCCAGCAGCGTGGGGACTAGCGTTATTTCCGAGACCCAGTACTTC.

The sample holds a few counts of this clone. This chain links TRBV7-9 with TRBJ2-1; 7 positions match TRBD2. The CDR3 length is 15 residues. Per the germline V gene, CDR1 is SEHNR and CDR2 is FQNEAQ (reference sequence). The junction had 7 bases not matched to a gene; V was cut back by 2 bases and J by 6 bases. CDR3 coding DNA: TGTGCCAGCAGCTTATGGGGCGGGAGCGGCAATGAGCAGTTCTTC. Amino acid sequence: CASSLWGGSGNEQFF.

This clone was observed once. The chain is built from TRBV7-2 and TRBJ2-5, with 7 positions matching TRBD1. With 2 bases clipped from V and 5 bases from J, the junction kept 8 bases outside the gene matches. The germline CDR1 and CDR2 sequences are SGHTA and FQGNSA. This CDR3 is 15 amino acids long. The CDR3 region has the DNA TGTGCCAGCAGCTTATACAGGGGACCCCGGGAGACCCAGTACTTC. Translation: CASSLYRGPRETQYF.

The rearrangement uses TRBV2 and TRBJ2-5; D is possibly TRBD2 (5 bases). There are 13 residues in the CDR3. Germline loops: CDR1 SNHLY, CDR2 FYNNEI. V was trimmed by 4 bases and J by 3 bases, leaving 9 bases between them. The DNA of the CDR3 is TGTGCCAGCAGTGGGGTAGCGAAAGAGACCCAGTACTTC. Its translation is CASSGVAKETQYF.

The rearrangement joins TRBV6-1 to TRBJ2-1; 11 bases map to TRBD1. The germline V gene has CDR1 MNHNS and CDR2 SASEGT. The CDR3 covers 13 residues. The V gene end was trimmed by 6 bases and the J gene end by 6 bases; junction bases not matched to a gene: 1. The CDR3 DNA reads as TGTGCCAGCAGGGGGACAGGGGGCAATGAGCAGTTCTTC. Translating gives CASRGTGGNEQFF.

V usage is TRBV7-2 and J usage is TRBJ1-6; TRBD1 matches at 9 bases. Losses at the gene ends were 5 bases for V and 3 bases for J; bases not matched to a gene: 8. This CDR3 is 17 amino acids long. Germline CDR1 SGHTA, CDR2 FQGNSA. CDR3 sequence: CASSLGAGQGYNSPLHF. DNA for the CDR3: TGTGCCAGCAGCCTGGGGGCGGGACAGGGCTATAATTCACCCCTCCACTTT.

J is TRBJ2-1 and V is TRBV10-3; 9 bases line up with TRBD2. The ends lost 0 bases at V and 5 bases at J; junction bases unmatched: 8. The CDR3 runs 17 residues. Germline CDR1 ENHRY, CDR2 SYGVKD. CDR3 nucleotide sequence: TGTGCCATCAGTGAGTCGGGGGCTAGCGGGGACCACAATGAGCAGTTCTTC. Encoded protein: CAISESGASGDHNEQFF.

The J gene is TRBJ2-7, the V gene TRBV6-5; 7 positions match TRBD1. CDR3 size: 14 residues. Germline V CDR1 and CDR2: MNHEY, SVGAGI. V trimming: 5 bases; J trimming: 4 bases; junction bases outside the gene matches: 8. The DNA for the CDR3 is TGTGCCAGCAGTCCCGGGGACAGAAAATACGAGCAGTACTTC. It encodes CASSPGDRKYEQYF.

This clone appeared once. The rearrangement links TRBV6-1 to TRBJ2-1; 8 nucleotides match TRBD2. This CDR3 has 15 amino acids. Germline V lookup: CDR1 MNHNS, CDR2 SASEGT. Trimming cost V 6 bases and J 6 bases; bases outside gene matches: 10. CDR3 protein: CASSRGGEPPNEQFF. The CDR3 DNA reads TGTGCCAGCAGCCGGGGGGGCGAACCCCCCAATGAGCAGTTCTTC.

CDR3 protein: CASSLTGGDGTQYF. In DNA, the CDR3 is TGTGCCAGCAGCTTAACAGGGGGCGATGGGACCCAGTACTTC. V gene TRBV7-3 combines with J gene TRBJ2-5; 7 positions match TRBD1. The ends lost 0 bases at V and 7 bases at J; junction bases unmatched: 5. The CDR3 contains 14 residues. Per germline, CDR1 SGHTA and CDR2 FQGTGA.

The chain joins TRBV30 to TRBJ2-3; maybe TRBD2 (5 bases). The length of the CDR3 is 14 residues. CDR1 and CDR2 from the germline V gene are GTSNPN and SVGIG (reference sequence). Trimming stripped 2 bases from V and 0 bases from J, with 9 bases between. This chain's CDR3 is CAWSFRGSTDTQYF. The CDR3 nucleotides are TGTGCCTGGAGTTTCCGGGGTAGCACAGATACGCAGTATTTT.

This chain joins TRBV30 and TRBJ2-1, with 8 positions matching TRBD2. Germline assignment: CDR1 GTSNPN and CDR2 SVGIG (reference sequence). Trimming removed 0 bases from V and 8 bases from J; junction bases left unmatched: 3. The CDR3 is 13 amino acids. CDR3 in DNA: TGTGCCTGGAGTGTACTAGCGGTAGATGAGCAGTTCTTC. This encodes CAWSVLAVDEQFF.

The chain is built from TRBV5-1 and TRBJ2-3; D is possibly TRBD1 (6 bases). Germline loops: CDR1 SGHRS, CDR2 YFSETQ. The CDR3 extends over 15 amino acids. With 1 base removed from V and 3 bases from J, the gap between germline ends came to 12 bases. CDR3 sequence: CASSLWVGATDTQYF. CDR3 coding DNA: TGCGCCAGCAGCTTGTGGGTGGGGGCGACAGATACGCAGTATTTT.

A few counts support this clone. This chain uses TRBV19 with TRBJ2-1, with a possible D match to TRBD1 (6 bases). This CDR3 region has 16 residues. Looked up from germline, CDR1 is LNHDA and CDR2 is SQIVND (reference sequence). V was cut by 6 bases and J by 3 bases, with 18 bases left in between. CDR3 DNA: TGTGCCAGTAGACCCAGGGGCGACACCTACTACAATGAGCAGTTCTTC. It yields the protein CASRPRGDTYYNEQFF.

V usage is TRBV15 and J usage is TRBJ2-3; tentatively, D is TRBD2 (6 bases). The germline V gene encodes CDR1 LNHNV and CDR2 YYDKDF (reference sequence). This CDR3 is built from 14 residues. Trimming shortened V by 8 bases and J by 3 bases, and 15 bases separated the two germline ends. The CDR3 loop is CATLGGMPTDTQYF. The DNA of the CDR3 is TGTGCCACCCTTGGCGGGATGCCAACAGATACGCAGTATTTT.